These 27 T cell receptor beta chains were all obtained from the same sample, sequenced in a study of blood T cell repertoires in COVID-19. Measured with immunoSEQ multiplex PCR; TCRdb has only the in-frame clones, and not every one. The sample has some 39,000 clones; 85% to 95% are singletons. Sequenced sample: peripheral blood. All receptors come from a human donor in a cohort sampled during active COVID-19.

This clone is a singleton in its sample. For the CDR3, the DNA is TGTGCCAGCAGCACCCGTTCGGGGTTTTCCTACGAGCAGTACTTC. It yields the protein CASSTRSGFSYEQYF. The chain couples TRBV11-2 to TRBJ2-7, with a tentative D call TRBD2 (5 bases). The CDR3 has 15 residues. Germline CDR1 and CDR2: SGHAT and FQNNGV. V lost 5 bases and J lost 1, with 15 bases in between.

The chain has TRBV5-8 and TRBJ1-2; maybe TRBD1 (5 bases). V lost 0 bases and J 4 bases, leaving 7 bases between the germline ends. This CDR3 comprises 13 residues. Germline CDR1 and CDR2: SGHTS and YDEGEE. The CDR3 region is CASSLGTFYGYTF. The CDR3, as DNA: TGTGCCAGCAGCTTGGGGACATTCTATGGCTACACCTTC.

V gene TRBV7-6 combines with J gene TRBJ2-5, with 12 bases aligning to TRBD2. In germline, CDR1 is SGHVS, CDR2 FNYEAQ. V shed 4 bases and J 4 bases; nucleotides not matched to a gene: 4. CDR3 length: 15 amino acids. The CDR3 DNA is TGTGCCAGCAGCTCCCTAGCGGGGGGGCGAGAGACCCAGTACTTC. Encoded protein: CASSSLAGGRETQYF. The full variable domain, its missing parts supplied by reference TRBV7-6 and TRBJ2-5, is GAGVSQSPRYKVTKRGQDVALRCDPISGHVSLYWYRQALGQGPEFLTYFNYEAQQDKSGLPNDRFSAERPEGSISTLTIQRTEQRDSAMYRCASSSLAGGRETQYFGPGTRLLVL.

The genes are TRBV6-1 and TRBJ1-1; no clear D gene. Trimming stripped 0 bases from V and 4 bases from J, with 12 bases between. Germline V gene data show CDR1 as MNHNS and CDR2 as SASEGT. The CDR3 runs 15 residues. The CDR3 sequence is CASSEAAARTTEAFF. The CDR3 nucleotides read TGTGCCAGCAGTGAAGCAGCGGCGAGGACCACTGAAGCTTTCTTT.

The chain joins TRBV5-6 to TRBJ1-1; tentative D call: TRBD1 (5 bases). There are 14 residues in the CDR3. Trimming pared 0 bases from V and 3 bases from J, leaving 9 bases between. Per the germline V gene, CDR1 is SGHDT and CDR2 is YYEEEE. The CDR3 DNA sequence: TGTGCCAGCAGCTTGGCAGGGCTGGACACTGAAGCTTTCTTT. Residues: CASSLAGLDTEAFF.

The chain is built from TRBV7-2 and TRBJ2-7, with D perhaps TRBD2 (6 bases). The CDR3 sequence is 15 residues long. Germline values: CDR1 SGHTA, CDR2 FQGNSA. V gave up 2 bases and J gave up 2 bases, with 13 bases separating them. As DNA, the CDR3 is TGTGCCAGCAGCTTACTGGGACTTGCCACCTACGAGCAGTACTTC. This gives the protein CASSLLGLATYEQYF.

This chain connects TRBV6-5 to TRBJ1-2, with a tentative D call TRBD1 (5 bases). This CDR3 comprises 14 residues. Germline V gene lookup returns CDR1 MNHEY and CDR2 SVGAGI. Trimming took off 5 bases at V and 2 bases at J, with 12 bases between the two ends. The CDR3 DNA sequence: TGTGCCAGCAGTCGTCAGGGTCAAAACTATGGCTACACCTTC. Its protein is CASSRQGQNYGYTF.

The rearrangement links TRBV20-1 to TRBJ1-2; TRBD1 is a possible D gene (5 bases). The V gene's germline CDR1 is DFQATT and CDR2 SNEGSKA (reference sequence). V was shortened by 3 bases and J by 4 bases, with 12 bases between the two germline ends. This CDR3 contains 13 residues. The CDR3 DNA sequence: TGCAGTGCTAGTGTCAGGGCCGCCTATGGCTACACCTTC. Protein: CSASVRAAYGYTF.

This chain uses TRBV12-3 or TRBV12-4 with TRBJ2-3; D perhaps matches TRBD2 (5 bases). Trimming stripped 6 bases from V and 4 bases from J, with 8 bases between. The CDR3 is 12 residues long. CDR3 protein: CASRKEADTQYF. The CDR3 nucleotides read TGTGCCAGCAGAAAGGAGGCAGATACGCAGTATTTT.

The chain is built from TRBV30 and TRBJ2-1; D not resolved. Germline CDR1 and CDR2: GTSNPN and SVGIG (reference sequence). CDR3 length: 12 amino acids. Trimming cost V 2 bases and J 9 bases, with 11 bases left between them. The chain's CDR3 is CAWSYTVGEQFF. The CDR3 bases are TGTGCCTGGAGTTACACAGTGGGTGAGCAGTTCTTC.

This rearrangement joins TRBV2 to TRBJ2-7; D unresolved. V gave up 8 bases and J gave up 2 bases, with 19 bases separating them. The CDR3 is made up of 15 amino acids. Germline V CDR1 and CDR2: SNHLY, FYNNEI. The CDR3 protein is CASYASSRATYEQYF. The CDR3 coding sequence is TGTGCCAGCTACGCGTCGTCCCGAGCTACCTACGAGCAGTACTTC.

The chain carries TRBV5-6 and TRBJ1-2; no reliable D call. There are 13 residues in the CDR3. From germline, CDR1 is SGHDT and CDR2 YYEEEE. The V and J ends lost 0 bases and 8 bases respectively, with 11 bases between them. Written as DNA, the CDR3 is TGTGCCAGCAGCTTGGATCGTGGGGAGGGCTACACCTTC. It codes for CASSLDRGEGYTF.

The table lists this clone with a count of one. The chain employs TRBV28 and TRBJ1-5; 9 bases line up with TRBD1. The V segment lost 3 bases and the J segment 5 bases; nucleotides outside the gene matches: 8. The CDR3 is 16 amino acids. CDR1 is MDHEN and CDR2 is SYDVKM in the germline V gene. The CDR3 region is CASSFLIDRGDQPQHF. Written as DNA, the CDR3 is TGTGCCAGCAGTTTCCTTATAGACAGGGGGGATCAGCCCCAGCATTTT.

The chain has TRBV28 and TRBJ1-3, with D possibly matching TRBD1 (5 bases). Germline V gene sequence: CDR1 MDHEN, CDR2 SYDVKM. The germline V and J ends were trimmed by 5 bases and 4 bases, with 21 bases remaining between them. This CDR3 is 17 amino acids long. In DNA form, the CDR3 reads TGTGCCAGCAGTATAACAGGCCTTAACATCCGAGGAAACACCATATATTTT. Encoded protein: CASSITGLNIRGNTIYF.

The gene calls are TRBV27 and TRBJ2-7; TRBD2 is a possible D gene (6 bases). The V end lost 0 bases, the J end lost 1 base, and 7 bases lay between the germline ends. The CDR3 loop spans 14 amino acids. Germline loops: CDR1 MNHEY, CDR2 SMNVEV (reference sequence). For the CDR3, the DNA is TGTGCCAGCAGTTTATCGGGGGGATCCTACGAGCAGTACTTC. This gives the protein CASSLSGGSYEQYF.

The V and J genes are TRBV11-3 and TRBJ2-1; TRBD2 is a possible D gene (5 bases). The germline V gene encodes CDR1 SGHNT and CDR2 YENEEA. The CDR3 length is 16 residues. The V gene lost 2 bases and the J gene lost 9 bases, with 20 bases spanning the gap. The CDR3 DNA follows: TGTGCCAGCAGCTTAAGCATTGCTGGGTGGGAGAGTGAGCAGTTCTTC. Amino acid sequence: CASSLSIAGWESEQFF.

The chain combines TRBV7-8 with TRBJ2-1, with TRBD2 matching 8 bases. The length of the CDR3 is 16 residues. V gave up 6 bases and J gave up 10 bases; unmatched junction bases: 17. The germline gives CDR1 SGHVS, CDR2 FQNEAQ. Here the CDR3 DNA reads TGTGCCAGCAGGCCGACCGGGACTAGTTCTTGGGGAGAGCAGTTCTTC. It specifies CASRPTGTSSWGEQFF.

This chain links TRBV5-1 with TRBJ2-3; D gene uncertain. The CDR3 has 14 amino acids. Germline V gives CDR1 SGHRS, CDR2 YFSETQ. V was shortened by 8 bases and J by 1 base, with 14 bases between the two germline ends. The CDR3 nucleotides read TGCGCCAGTGGGTCCGTGGGCCGCACAGATACGCAGTATTTT. It yields the protein CASGSVGRTDTQYF.

CDR3 nucleotide sequence: TGTGCCAGCAGCCAGGCCCGGGGGGCCCAAGAGACCCAGTACTTC. Amino acids: CASSQARGAQETQYF. The chain combines TRBV4-2 with TRBJ2-5, with TRBD2 as a possible D gene (7 bases). Germline V gene lookup returns CDR1 LGHNA and CDR2 YNFKEQ. The CDR3 is 15 residues long. V gave up 3 bases and J gave up 1 base, with 12 bases separating them.

The genes are TRBV9 and TRBJ1-1; 7 positions agree with TRBD1. The CDR3 consists of 14 residues. CDR1 SGDLS and CDR2 YYNGEE come from the germline V gene. J lost 4 bases, V lost 0 bases, and 3 bases had no gene match. Here the CDR3 DNA reads TGTGCCAGCAGCGTAGAGGACAGGACCACTGAAGCTTTCTTT. Its protein product is CASSVEDRTTEAFF. Full variable domain (remainder filled in from reference TRBV9 and TRBJ1-1): DSGVTQTPKHLITATGQRVTLRCSPRSGDLSVYWYQQSLDQGLQFLIQYYNGEERAKGNILERFSAQQFPDLHSELNLSSLELGDSALYFCASSVEDRTTEAFFGQGTRLTVV.

This clone was seen only a few times. This chain links TRBV15 with TRBJ2-1, with TRBD1 as a possible D gene (6 bases). The CDR3 consists of 17 residues. The ends were cut back, 2 bases at V and 6 bases at J, with 20 bases in the middle. CDR1 and CDR2 (germline): LNHNV, YYDKDF (reference sequence). The CDR3 region has the DNA TGTGCCACCAGCAGACCTACAGGGTCCCCTCCCCGCAATGAGCAGTTCTTC. It translates to CATSRPTGSPPRNEQFF.

The gene calls are TRBV11-2 and TRBJ2-7; no reliable D call. The V gene's germline CDR1 is SGHAT and CDR2 FQNNGV. The CDR3 totals 14 residues. The V and J ends lost 3 bases and 1 base respectively, with 10 bases between them. The CDR3 protein is CASSLIVGSYEQYF. The CDR3 region has the DNA TGTGCCAGCAGCTTGATAGTCGGGTCCTACGAGCAGTACTTC.

This sequence joins TRBV5-6 and TRBJ1-2; 11 bases are a match to TRBD1. Germline V gives CDR1 SGHDT, CDR2 YYEEEE. The CDR3 consists of 15 residues. Unmatched junction bases numbered 2, after V lost 0 bases and J lost 4 bases. The CDR3 bases are TGTGCCAGCAGCTTGGTTGGGACAGGGGGCTATGGCTACACCTTC. This sequence encodes CASSLVGTGGYGYTF.

DNA of the CDR3: TGTGCCTGGAGTGAGGGGTACGTTAACTATGGCTACACCTTC. Its translation: CAWSEGYVNYGYTF. The V and J genes are TRBV30 and TRBJ1-2, with D perhaps TRBD1 (5 bases). Per the germline V gene, CDR1 is GTSNPN and CDR2 is SVGIG (reference sequence). Trimming stripped 1 base from V and 1 base from J, with 10 bases between. The CDR3 spans 14 residues.

The chain uses TRBV6-2 or TRBV6-3 and TRBJ1-5; D not resolved. V was pared by 4 bases and J by 6 bases, with 10 bases between. CDR1 is MNHEY, CDR2 SVGEGT, per germline. The CDR3 length is 13 residues. The CDR3 region has the DNA TGTGCCAGCAGTTTACGGGAGACTCAGCCCCAGCATTTT. As protein: CASSLRETQPQHF.

The chain recombines TRBV7-3 with TRBJ2-1, with 12 bases fitting TRBD2. CDR1 SGHTA and CDR2 FQGTGA come from the germline V gene. This CDR3 spans 15 amino acids. V lost 5 bases and J lost 5; bases outside the gene matches: 4. The CDR3 nucleotides are TGTGCCAGCAGCCTAGCGGGAGGGGGTCACAATGAGCAGTTCTTC. This sequence encodes CASSLAGGGHNEQFF.

There are a few counts of this clone. The gene calls are TRBV5-1 and TRBJ2-5; D possibly corresponds to TRBD1 (7 bases). The germline CDR1 and CDR2 sequences are SGHRS and YFSETQ. This CDR3 contains 15 residues. V was cut by 5 bases and J by 5 bases, with 19 bases left in between. CDR3 nucleotides: TGCGCCAGCAGTCGGACAGGAGGAGGGGAGGAGACCCAGTACTTC. Translating it yields CASSRTGGGEETQYF.